This TCR beta chain came from a study of cytomegalovirus exposure and HLA in healthy donors. Study context: Across 350 to 500 genotyped donors, 81% landed in the Caucasian-associated ancestry cluster. Study-level points and caveats: Roughly uniform depth of sequencing across donors was assumed in presence/absence analyses.

The PCR had 60 Vbeta and 13 Jbeta primers. The repertoire was sequenced with immunoSEQ multiplex PCR; TCRdb's copy has only in-frame clones and lacks some. The sample lists some 140,000 clones; 80% were seen once. Comments on this clone: The antigen remains unidentified.

The clonotype was recovered from a woman in her thirties or forties in good health and CMV-seropositive. The sequenced material came from PBMCs.

CDR3 loop: CSARWGGYTF. The DNA of the CDR3 is TGCAGTGCTAGGTGGGGCGGCTACACCTTC. The chain employs TRBV20-1 and TRBJ1-2, with D possibly being TRBD1 (5 bases). This CDR3 has 10 amino acids. Trimming removed 3 bases from V and 8 bases from J, with 7 bases in between. Germline loops: CDR1 DFQATT, CDR2 SNEGSKA (reference sequence).